The 26 T cell receptor beta chains listed next were all sequenced from one sample in a study of regulatory T cells in long-lasting Graves disease. Relying on iRepertoire HTBI primers and Arm-PCR of CDR3 regions, the team built TCR beta libraries. TCRdb re-analysed the multiplex PCR reads in MiXCR, keeping a single row per CDR3 protein. The sample carries hundreds of thousands of distinct CDR3 sequences, around 16% recorded once. This sample's time point: newly diagnosed GD, antithyroid drugs for less than 3 months. PBMCs were the source of the RNA used for TCR sequencing. This sample also appeared in a second study, on T cells in Graves' hyperthyroidism and ophthalmopathy.

The sample consisted of peripheral blood mononuclear cells (PBMCs), taken at new diagnosis, from a patient treated with antithyroid drugs. The receptors were sampled from a woman aged 40-49 years with Graves disease.

The rearrangement links TRBV30 to TRBJ2-2; D gene unclear. The V end was cut by 8 bases, the J end by 2 bases, with 12 bases between. Germline values: CDR1 GTSNPN, CDR2 SVGIG (reference sequence). The CDR3 sequence is 13 residues long. The DNA of the CDR3 is TGTGCCAATGCCGCGACAAACACCGGGGAGCTGTTTTTT. Its protein product is CANAATNTGELFF.

The chain employs TRBV6-2 or TRBV6-3 and TRBJ1-2; D not certain. This CDR3 is 13 amino acids long. Between the trimmed V and J ends, which lost 8 bases and 5 bases, there was a span of 15 bases. Looked up from germline, CDR1 is MNHEY and CDR2 is SVGEGT. CDR3 sequence (DNA): TGTGCCAGCCAGGACCCACGCCATTATGGCTACACCTTC. Protein: CASQDPRHYGYTF.

This clonotype was seen repeatedly, ten times or more. The chain carries TRBV7-3 and TRBJ1-6; 12 nucleotides match TRBD1. The CDR3 runs to 15 residues. Germline trimming cut 5 bases from V and 7 bases from J; bases unmatched to any gene: 3. In germline, CDR1 is SGHTA, CDR2 FQGTGA. CDR3 region: CASSPGTGGNSPLHF. CDR3 nucleotide sequence: TGTGCCAGCAGCCCTGGGACAGGGGGCAATTCACCCCTCCACTTT. The variable domain in full, completed from reference TRBV7-3 and TRBJ1-6, reads GAGVSQTPSNKVTEKGKYVELRCDPISGHTALYWYRQSLGQGPEFLIYFQGTGAADDSGLPNDRFFAVRPEGSVSTLKIQRTERGDSAVYLCASSPGTGGNSPLHFGNGTRLTVT.

V gene TRBV27 combines with J gene TRBJ2-5, with D tentatively TRBD2 (6 bases). Germline V gene data show CDR1 as MNHEY and CDR2 as SMNVEV (reference sequence). The CDR3 has 15 amino acids. V lost 6 bases, J lost 5 bases, and 19 bases lay in between. CDR3 region: CASRGRTGDGETQYF. In DNA form, the CDR3 reads TGTGCCAGCAGGGGCCGGACGGGGGACGGGGAGACCCAGTACTTC.

CDR3 nucleotides: TGCGCCAGCAGTGAGGGAGGGCTCTCCTATCAGCCCCAGCATTTT. Its translation: CASSEGGLSYQPQHF. V and J are TRBV10-2 and TRBJ1-5; D is undetermined. Trimming pared 2 bases from V and 5 bases from J, leaving 13 bases between. From germline, CDR1 is WSHSY and CDR2 SAAADI. This CDR3 is 15 amino acids long.

This clonotype has a count of ten or more. The chain joins TRBV30 to TRBJ1-5; D is unresolved. The CDR3 covers 13 residues. CDR1 GTSNPN and CDR2 SVGIG come from the germline V gene (reference sequence). V lost 0 bases and J lost 3, with 6 bases in between. The CDR3 sequence is CAWSVRNNQPQHF. The DNA of the CDR3 is TGTGCCTGGAGTGTACGCAACAATCAGCCCCAGCATTTT.

This clonotype was seen at least ten times. The chain employs TRBV12-3 or TRBV12-4 and TRBJ1-5; D is undetermined. The CDR3 runs 17 residues. V was shortened by 3 bases and J by 0 bases, with 15 bases between the two germline ends. The CDR3 reads CASSFRATLYSNQPQHF. The CDR3 DNA is TGTGCCAGCAGTTTTAGGGCAACACTTTATAGCAATCAGCCCCAGCATTTT.

This clonotype was seen repeatedly, ten times or more. The V gene is TRBV6-5, the J gene TRBJ2-2, with D maybe TRBD1 (5 bases). Germline V lookup: CDR1 MNHEY, CDR2 SVGAGI. The V gene lost 4 bases and the J gene lost 2 bases, with 17 bases spanning the gap. This CDR3 is built from 17 residues. The CDR3 bases are TGTGCCAGCAGTTTAGGTTTTCGACAGCCAAACACCGGGGAGCTGTTTTTT. Its protein product is CASSLGFRQPNTGELFF.

This clonotype was detected many times. The chain uses TRBV28 and TRBJ2-3; D might be TRBD1 (6 bases). Germline CDR1 MDHEN, CDR2 SYDVKM. V lost 7 bases, J lost 5 bases, and 7 bases lay in between. The CDR3 runs 11 residues. The CDR3 protein is CASTGEDTQYF. CDR3 nucleotide sequence: TGTGCCAGCACAGGGGAAGATACGCAGTATTTT.

The chain carries TRBV9 and TRBJ1-4; D might be TRBD1 (5 bases). The germline V gene has CDR1 SGDLS and CDR2 YYNGEE. Trimming pared 2 bases from V and 8 bases from J, leaving 10 bases between. The CDR3 totals 13 residues. The CDR3 region has the DNA TGTGCCAGCAGCGTGGGGGGTAGCGAAAAACTGTTTTTT. It encodes CASSVGGSEKLFF.

This chain joins TRBV7-2 and TRBJ2-7; unclear D gene. Looked up from germline, CDR1 is SGHTA and CDR2 is FQGNSA. Trimming took 5 bases from V and 2 from J, leaving 10 bases between them. The CDR3 consists of 13 residues. As DNA, the CDR3 is TGTGCCAGCAGCCCTGGCTCGGCCTACGAGCAGTACTTC. It specifies CASSPGSAYEQYF.

V and J are TRBV3-1 and TRBJ2-2, with D uncertain. V lost 3 bases to trimming and J lost 1 base, with 9 bases between them. The germline gives CDR1 LGHDT, CDR2 YNNKEL (reference sequence). There are 15 residues in the CDR3. In nucleotides, the CDR3 is TGTGCCAGCAGCCAGGTACTCCTGAACACCGGGGAGCTGTTTTTT. Translation: CASSQVLLNTGELFF.

This clonotype was counted at least ten times. The chain combines TRBV6-5 with TRBJ1-4; no clear D. This CDR3 region has 15 residues. Germline CDR1 is MNHEY and CDR2 is SVGAGI. Deletions cut 2 bases from V and 8 bases from J, with 15 bases between. The CDR3 DNA reads as TGTGCCAGCAGTTACGGTGTAAGGGTTGGAGAAAAACTGTTTTTT. It is translated as CASSYGVRVGEKLFF.

This sequence joins TRBV30 and TRBJ2-2; 7 bases line up with TRBD2. The CDR3 totals 16 residues. CDR1 GTSNPN and CDR2 SVGIG come from the germline V gene (reference sequence). Losses at the gene ends were 2 bases for V and 5 bases for J; bases not matched to a gene: 11. Written as DNA, the CDR3 is TGTGCCTGGAGTCCCCCGACTAGCTGGTTAACCGGGGAGCTGTTTTTT. As protein: CAWSPPTSWLTGELFF.

This clonotype was found many times. The chain employs TRBV28 and TRBJ2-4; perhaps TRBD2 as D (6 bases). Deletions cut 6 bases from V and 0 bases from J, with 12 bases between. CDR1 MDHEN and CDR2 SYDVKM come from the germline V gene. This CDR3 is built from 15 residues. The CDR3 DNA reads TGTGCCAGCAGAAATTTAGCGGAAGCCAAAAACATTCAGTACTTC. It specifies CASRNLAEAKNIQYF.

The sample holds many counts of this clonotype. The CDR3 bases are TGTGCCAGCAGTTTACGCACCGACCGGGATGAGCAGTTCTTC. It translates to CASSLRTDRDEQFF. This rearrangement joins TRBV28 to TRBJ2-1, with D unresolved. This CDR3 has 14 amino acids. V was clipped by 2 bases and J by 8 bases, with 13 bases between them. Germline V CDR1 and CDR2: MDHEN, SYDVKM.

The genes are TRBV6-1 and TRBJ2-5; 8 positions match TRBD1. Trimming took 6 bases from V and 7 from J; bases not matched to a gene: 10. The CDR3 sequence is 14 residues long. CDR1 is MNHNS and CDR2 is SASEGT in the germline V gene. The CDR3 spells CASRKPGGLGTQYF. As DNA, the CDR3 is TGTGCCAGCAGAAAACCAGGGGGCCTTGGGACCCAGTACTTC.

This clonotype was seen a handful of times. The chain recombines TRBV27 with TRBJ1-2, with a tentative D call TRBD1 (5 bases). V shed 3 bases and J shed 4 bases, with 9 bases lying between them. Germline V gene sequence: CDR1 MNHEY, CDR2 SMNVEV (reference sequence). The CDR3 consists of 13 residues. The DNA of the CDR3 is TGTGCCAGCAGTTTCGGGGCGGGCTATGGCTACACCTTC. It yields the protein CASSFGAGYGYTF.

This clonotype appeared a few times. A much larger clone sits a single nucleotide away, making a read error possible. The V gene is TRBV11-3, the J gene TRBJ2-7; TRBD1 matches 7 bases. CDR3 length: 14 residues. From germline, CDR1 is SGHNT and CDR2 YENEEA. The V gene end was trimmed by 1 base and the J gene end by 3 bases; junction bases not matched to a gene: 3. CDR3 in amino acids: CASSLAGTDYEQYF. The CDR3, as DNA: TGTGCCAGCAGCTTAGCCGGGACAGACTACGAGCAGTACTTC. Together with reference TRBV11-3 and TRBJ2-7, the CDR3 gives the full variable domain: EAGVVQSPRYKIIEKKQPVAFWCNPISGHNTLYWYLQNLGQGPELLIRYENEEAVDDSQLPKDRFSAERLKGVDSTLKIQPAELGDSAVYLCASSLAGTDYEQYFGPGTRLTVT.

This chain joins TRBV27 and TRBJ2-2; D gene uncertain. The CDR3 is made up of 14 amino acids. Germline-derived CDR1 and CDR2 are MNHEY and SMNVEV (reference sequence). Trimming removed 9 bases from V and 4 bases from J, with 15 bases in between. The CDR3 DNA reads as TGTGCCAGTACCAAGGCAATCAGCACCGGGGAGCTGTTTTTT. Translated: CASTKAISTGELFF.

This clonotype was counted at least ten times. The chain couples TRBV2 to TRBJ2-1, with a weak D call TRBD2 (6 bases). Trimming pared 4 bases from V and 9 bases from J, leaving 10 bases between. Germline loops: CDR1 SNHLY, CDR2 FYNNEI. The length of the CDR3 is 12 residues. CDR3: CASSAPGLEQFF. In DNA, the CDR3 is TGTGCCAGCAGTGCCCCGGGACTTGAGCAGTTCTTC.

This clonotype has a count of ten or more. The J gene is TRBJ2-7, the V gene TRBV7-2; TRBD1 is a possible D gene (5 bases). Trimming removed 1 base from V and 3 bases from J, with 13 bases in between. There are 15 residues in the CDR3. Looked up from germline, CDR1 is SGHTA and CDR2 is FQGNSA. The CDR3 DNA is TGTGCCAGCAGCTTAGACAGGTATCTTCACTACGAGCAGTACTTC. It yields the protein CASSLDRYLHYEQYF.

This clonotype has at least ten counts. This chain's CDR3 is CASSQERREGQETQYF. The CDR3 DNA sequence: TGTGCCAGCAGCCAAGAAAGGCGGGAGGGCCAAGAGACCCAGTACTTC. The rearrangement links TRBV4-2 to TRBJ2-5; TRBD2 matches at 9 bases. The germline V gene has CDR1 LGHNA and CDR2 YNFKEQ. The J segment lost 1 base and the V segment lost 0 bases, leaving 3 bases of the junction unmatched. The CDR3 contains 16 residues.

The rearrangement links TRBV12-3 or TRBV12-4 to TRBJ2-2; D tentatively fits TRBD1 or TRBD2 (5 bases each). V was trimmed by 2 bases and J by 6 bases, leaving 7 bases between them. The CDR3 is made up of 13 amino acids. CDR3 nucleotide sequence: TGTGCCAGCAGTTTAAGGGACGCCGGGGAGCTGTTTTTT. Its translation is CASSLRDAGELFF.

The sample holds a few counts of this clonotype. The chain recombines TRBV2 with TRBJ2-7; 7 nucleotides align to TRBD1. The CDR3 covers 14 residues. The germline CDR1 and CDR2 sequences are SNHLY and FYNNEI. Trimming cost V 6 bases and J 3 bases; bases outside gene matches: 8. CDR3 coding DNA: TGTGCCAGCAGCCCGGGACAGTCGGGCTACGAGCAGTACTTC. This encodes CASSPGQSGYEQYF.

This clonotype has a count of ten or more. The chain is built from TRBV27 and TRBJ2-7, with 9 bases aligning to TRBD1. CDR1 MNHEY and CDR2 SMNVEV come from the germline V gene (reference sequence). This CDR3 contains 15 residues. After removal of 6 bases from V and 6 bases from J, the junction contained 12 bases not matched to a gene. The CDR3 DNA sequence: TGTGCCAGCAGACCCCGGGACAGGGAGGATGCCGAGCAGTACTTC. It is translated as CASRPRDREDAEQYF.